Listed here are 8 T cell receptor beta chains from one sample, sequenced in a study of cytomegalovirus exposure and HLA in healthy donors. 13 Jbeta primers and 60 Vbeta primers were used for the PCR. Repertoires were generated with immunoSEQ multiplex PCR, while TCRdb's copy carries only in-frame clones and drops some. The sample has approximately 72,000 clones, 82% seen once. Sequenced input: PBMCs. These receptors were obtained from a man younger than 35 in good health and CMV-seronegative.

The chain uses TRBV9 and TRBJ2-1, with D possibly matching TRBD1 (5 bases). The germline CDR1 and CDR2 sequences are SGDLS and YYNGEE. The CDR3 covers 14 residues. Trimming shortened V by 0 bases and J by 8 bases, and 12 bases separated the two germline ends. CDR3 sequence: CASSVVPGFDEQFF. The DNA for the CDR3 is TGTGCCAGCAGCGTAGTACCAGGGTTCGATGAGCAGTTCTTC.

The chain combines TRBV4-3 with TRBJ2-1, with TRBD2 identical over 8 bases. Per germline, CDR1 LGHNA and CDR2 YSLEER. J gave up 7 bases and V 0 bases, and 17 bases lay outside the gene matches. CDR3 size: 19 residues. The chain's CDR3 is CASSQEVGVGTSVQNEQFF. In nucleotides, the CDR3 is TGCGCCAGCAGCCAAGAGGTAGGGGTAGGGACTAGTGTACAAAATGAGCAGTTCTTC.

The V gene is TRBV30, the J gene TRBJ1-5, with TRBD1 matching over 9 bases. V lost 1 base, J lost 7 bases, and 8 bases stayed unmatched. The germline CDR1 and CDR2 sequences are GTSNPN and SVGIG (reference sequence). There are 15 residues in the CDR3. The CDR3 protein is CAWSARTGERQPQHF. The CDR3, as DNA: TGTGCCTGGAGTGCAAGGACAGGGGAAAGACAGCCCCAGCATTTT.

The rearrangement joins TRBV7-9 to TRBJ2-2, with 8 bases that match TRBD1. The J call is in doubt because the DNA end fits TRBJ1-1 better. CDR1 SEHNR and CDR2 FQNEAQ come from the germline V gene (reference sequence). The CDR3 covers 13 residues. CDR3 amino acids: CASSPTGGTEAFF. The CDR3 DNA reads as TGTGCCAGCAGCCCCACAGGGGGCACTGAAGCTTTCTTT.

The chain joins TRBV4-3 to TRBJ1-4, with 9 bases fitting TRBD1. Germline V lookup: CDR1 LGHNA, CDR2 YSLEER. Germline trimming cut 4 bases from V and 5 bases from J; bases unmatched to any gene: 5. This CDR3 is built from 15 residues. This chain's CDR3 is CASSPMGQGNEKLFF. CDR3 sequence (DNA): TGCGCCAGCAGCCCGATGGGACAGGGCAATGAAAAACTGTTTTTT.

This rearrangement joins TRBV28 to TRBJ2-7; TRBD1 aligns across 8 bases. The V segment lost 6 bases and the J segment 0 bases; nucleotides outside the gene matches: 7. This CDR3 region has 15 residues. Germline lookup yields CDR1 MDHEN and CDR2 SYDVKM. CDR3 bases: TGTGCCAGCAGACAGGGACAGGTTAGCTCCTACGAGCAGTACTTC. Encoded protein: CASRQGQVSSYEQYF.

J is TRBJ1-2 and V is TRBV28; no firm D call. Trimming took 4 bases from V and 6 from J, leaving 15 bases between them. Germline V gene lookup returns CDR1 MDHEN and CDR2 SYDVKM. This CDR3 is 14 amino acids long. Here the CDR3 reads CASSSYVRDHGYTF. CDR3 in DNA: TGTGCCAGCAGTTCGTATGTGCGAGATCATGGCTACACCTTC.

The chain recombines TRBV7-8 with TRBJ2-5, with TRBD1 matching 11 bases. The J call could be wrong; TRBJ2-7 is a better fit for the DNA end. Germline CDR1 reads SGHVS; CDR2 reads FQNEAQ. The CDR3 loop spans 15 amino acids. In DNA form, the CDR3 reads TGTGCCAGCAGCTTGGGGACAGGGGGCTCCTACGAGCAGTACTTC. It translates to CASSLGTGGSYEQYF.